This T cell receptor (beta chain) is from a study of molecular identifiers for immune sequencing clone quantification. This clonotype was observed at least ten times. Previously reported methods and listed TCR primers produced the bulk TCR libraries. TCRdb re-analysed the PCR reads in MiXCR, keeping a single row per CDR3 protein. This table holds about 40,000 distinct CDR3 sequences, 24% found once. Germline V CDR1 and CDR2: SGHTA, FQGNSA. This CDR3 region has 14 residues. Trimming pared 1 base from V and 5 bases from J, leaving 11 bases between. The rearrangement uses TRBV7-2 and TRBJ2-5; the D call may be TRBD1 or TRBD2 (6 bases each). The sequence came from a human donor in good health. Some libraries in this study had Jurkat cell RNA spiked in. The sequenced sample consisted of naive CD8+ T cells from blood, with Jurkat cell RNA spiked in. Subset indicated: FACS-sorted CD8+CD4-CCR7+CD45RA+ naive T cells. This CDR3 reads CASSLVGGAETQYF. CDR3 DNA: TGTGCCAGCAGCTTAGTCGGGGGCGCGGAGACCCAGTACTTC.